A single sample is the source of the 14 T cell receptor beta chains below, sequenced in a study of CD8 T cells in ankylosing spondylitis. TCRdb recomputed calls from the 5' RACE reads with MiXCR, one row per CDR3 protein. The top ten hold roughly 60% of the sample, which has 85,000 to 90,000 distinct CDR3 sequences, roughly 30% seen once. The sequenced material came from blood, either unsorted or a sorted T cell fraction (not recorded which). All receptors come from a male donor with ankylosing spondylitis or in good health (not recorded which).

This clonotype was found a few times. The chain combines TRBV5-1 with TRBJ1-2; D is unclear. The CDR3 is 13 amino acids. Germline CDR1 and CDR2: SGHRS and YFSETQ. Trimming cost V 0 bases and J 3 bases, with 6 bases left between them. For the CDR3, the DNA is TGCGCCAGCAGCTTGGCTCAGGACTATGGCTACACCTTC. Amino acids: CASSLAQDYGYTF.

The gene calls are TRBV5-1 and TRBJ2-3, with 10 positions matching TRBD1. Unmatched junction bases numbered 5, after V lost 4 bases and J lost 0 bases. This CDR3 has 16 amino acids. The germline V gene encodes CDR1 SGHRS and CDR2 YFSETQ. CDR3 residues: CASSPGTGASTDTQYF. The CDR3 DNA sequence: TGCGCCAGCAGCCCCGGGACAGGGGCCAGCACAGATACGCAGTATTTT.

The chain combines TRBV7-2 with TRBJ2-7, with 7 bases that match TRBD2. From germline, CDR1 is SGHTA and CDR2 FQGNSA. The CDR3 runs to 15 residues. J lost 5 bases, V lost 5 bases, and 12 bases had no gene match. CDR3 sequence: CASSTGTTKFNEQYF. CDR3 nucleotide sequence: TGTGCCAGCAGCACCGGGACTACCAAATTCAACGAGCAGTACTTC.

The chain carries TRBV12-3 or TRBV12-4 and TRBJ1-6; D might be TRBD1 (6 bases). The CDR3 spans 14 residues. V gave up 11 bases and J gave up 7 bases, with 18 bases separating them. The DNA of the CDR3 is TGTGCCTCGGCCGGCGGACAGTTCAATTCACCCCTCCACTTT. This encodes CASAGGQFNSPLHF.

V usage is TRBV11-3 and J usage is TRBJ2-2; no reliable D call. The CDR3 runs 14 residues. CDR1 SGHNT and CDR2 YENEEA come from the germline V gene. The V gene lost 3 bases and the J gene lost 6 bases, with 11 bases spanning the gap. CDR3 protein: CASSFEEDPGELFF. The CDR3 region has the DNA TGTGCCAGCAGCTTCGAAGAGGACCCCGGGGAGCTGTTTTTT.

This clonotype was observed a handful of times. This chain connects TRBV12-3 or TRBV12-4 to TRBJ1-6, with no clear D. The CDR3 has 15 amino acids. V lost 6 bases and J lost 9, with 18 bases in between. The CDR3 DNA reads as TGTGCCAGCAGCCCCGCCGGACTTGAGGGTTCACCCCTCCACTTT. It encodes CASSPAGLEGSPLHF.

CDR3 loop: CASSWVSGANEQFF. The CDR3 coding sequence is TGTGCCAGCAGCTGGGTTAGCGGGGCTAATGAGCAGTTCTTC. The chain employs TRBV7-9 and TRBJ2-1, with 8 bases aligning to TRBD2. In germline, CDR1 is SEHNR, CDR2 FQNEAQ (reference sequence). The length of the CDR3 is 14 residues. Unmatched junction bases numbered 6, after V lost 4 bases and J lost 7 bases.

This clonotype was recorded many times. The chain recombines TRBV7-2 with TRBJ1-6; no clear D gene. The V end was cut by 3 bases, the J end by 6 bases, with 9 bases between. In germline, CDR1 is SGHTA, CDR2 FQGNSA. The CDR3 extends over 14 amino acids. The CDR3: CASSFGRTNSPLHF. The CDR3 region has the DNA TGTGCCAGCAGCTTCGGCAGGACTAATTCACCCCTCCACTTT.

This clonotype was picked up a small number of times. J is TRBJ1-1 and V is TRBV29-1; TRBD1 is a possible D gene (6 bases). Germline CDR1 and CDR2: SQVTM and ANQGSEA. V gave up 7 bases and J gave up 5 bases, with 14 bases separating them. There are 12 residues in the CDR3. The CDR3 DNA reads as TGCAGCGCCGGGACACCGGGTACTGAAGCTTTCTTT. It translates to CSAGTPGTEAFF.

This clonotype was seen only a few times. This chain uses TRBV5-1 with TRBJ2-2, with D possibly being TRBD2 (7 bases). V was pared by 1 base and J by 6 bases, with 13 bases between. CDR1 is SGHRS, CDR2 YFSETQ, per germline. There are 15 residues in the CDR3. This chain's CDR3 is CASSLTGGLAGELFF. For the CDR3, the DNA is TGCGCCAGCAGCTTGACGGGGGGCCTCGCCGGGGAGCTGTTTTTT.

The CDR3 here is CASSARTRGSGNTEAFF. The CDR3 nucleotides read TGCGCCAGCAGCGCAAGAACCAGGGGGTCGGGGAACACTGAAGCTTTCTTT. The chain joins TRBV5-1 to TRBJ1-1, with 7 bases that match TRBD1. Germline CDR1 and CDR2: SGHRS and YFSETQ. The CDR3 consists of 17 residues. The V segment lost 4 bases and the J segment 1 base; nucleotides outside the gene matches: 13.

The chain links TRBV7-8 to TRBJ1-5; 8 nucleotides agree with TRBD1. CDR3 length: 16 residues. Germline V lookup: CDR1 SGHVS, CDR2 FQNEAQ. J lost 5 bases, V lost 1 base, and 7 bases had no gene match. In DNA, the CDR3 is TGTGCCAGCAGCTTAGGGGTAGGGACAGGCTATCAGCCCCAGCATTTT. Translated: CASSLGVGTGYQPQHF. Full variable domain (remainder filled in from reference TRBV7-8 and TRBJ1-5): GAGVSQSPRYKVAKRGQDVALRCDPISGHVSLFWYQQALGQGPEFLTYFQNEAQLDKSGLPSDRFFAERPEGSVSTLKIQRTQQEDSAVYLCASSLGVGTGYQPQHFGDGTRLSIL.

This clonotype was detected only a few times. The CDR3 sequence: CASSFEGTRNGELFF. Here the CDR3 DNA reads TGTGCCAGCAGCTTTGAGGGCACTCGAAACGGGGAGCTGTTTTTT. The chain is built from TRBV11-3 and TRBJ2-2, with D perhaps matching TRBD2 (5 bases). With 3 bases removed from V and 7 bases from J, the gap between germline ends came to 15 bases. Germline V gene data show CDR1 as SGHNT and CDR2 as YENEEA. The CDR3 is made up of 15 amino acids.

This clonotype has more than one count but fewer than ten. As DNA, the CDR3 is TGCAGTGCTAGAGATTTGAACGAGCAGTTCTTC. It translates to CSARDLNEQFF. The genes are TRBV20-1 and TRBJ2-1; D remains ambiguous. Trimming left V 0 bases short and J 10 bases short, with 7 bases between. This CDR3 has 11 amino acids. Germline V gene data show CDR1 as DFQATT and CDR2 as SNEGSKA (reference sequence).